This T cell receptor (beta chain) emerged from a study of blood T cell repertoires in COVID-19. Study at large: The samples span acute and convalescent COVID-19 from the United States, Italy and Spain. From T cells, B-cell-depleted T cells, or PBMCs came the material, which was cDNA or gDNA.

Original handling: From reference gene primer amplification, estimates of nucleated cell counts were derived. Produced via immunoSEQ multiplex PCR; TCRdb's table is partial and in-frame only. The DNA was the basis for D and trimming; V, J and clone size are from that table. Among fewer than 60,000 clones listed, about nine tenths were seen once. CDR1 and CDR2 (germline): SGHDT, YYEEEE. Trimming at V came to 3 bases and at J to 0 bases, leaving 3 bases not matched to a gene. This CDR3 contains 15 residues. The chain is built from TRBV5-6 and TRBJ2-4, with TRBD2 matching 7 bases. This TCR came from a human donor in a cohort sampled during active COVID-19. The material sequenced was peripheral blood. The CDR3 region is CASSSLAGAKNIQYF. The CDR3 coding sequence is TGTGCCAGCAGCTCCTTAGCGGGAGCCAAAAACATTCAGTACTTC.